This entry lists 20 T cell receptor beta chains sequenced from one sample in a study of a mutant IDH1 vaccine in newly diagnosed glioma. The table came from immunoSEQ multiplex PCR; TCRdb's copy has only in-frame clones and leaves some out. The profile shows some 130,000 clones, about four fifths of them singletons. Time point in this sample: week 11, during vaccination. Vaccination used 300 ug of mutant IDH1 20-mer peptide per dose, with topical imiquimod. These receptors' antigens are unknown. Sample: PBMCs, taken from a glioma patient whose treatment included an IDH1 peptide vaccine. These receptors were taken from a man between 40 and 49 years old with glioma.

The V call is TRBV7-2, the J call TRBJ2-3; 9 bases are a match to TRBD2. V shed 5 bases, J shed 4 bases, and the junction held 7 bases outside the gene matches. Germline V gene data show CDR1 as SGHTA and CDR2 as FQGNSA. This CDR3 comprises 15 residues. CDR3 in amino acids: CASSNWGLAADTQYF. The DNA for the CDR3 is TGTGCCAGCAGCAACTGGGGACTAGCTGCAGATACGCAGTATTTT.

The chain couples TRBV6-5 to TRBJ1-2; tentatively, D is TRBD1 (5 bases). The germline gives CDR1 MNHEY, CDR2 SVGAGI. V lost 8 bases and J lost 2, with 15 bases in between. The CDR3 contains 14 residues. The CDR3 sequence is CASHVGALNYGYTF. CDR3 DNA sequence: TGTGCCAGCCATGTCGGGGCCCTGAACTATGGCTACACCTTC.

The chain carries TRBV9 and TRBJ2-3; weak D call: TRBD2 (6 bases). This CDR3 is built from 13 residues. CDR1 and CDR2 (germline): SGDLS, YYNGEE. V shed 2 bases and J shed 4 bases, with 8 bases lying between them. The CDR3 nucleotides are TGTGCCAGCAGCGTGGGAGGTGCAGATACGCAGTATTTT. Translated, it gives CASSVGGADTQYF.

V is TRBV5-4 and J is TRBJ2-5; 7 nucleotides line up with TRBD2. The CDR3 runs to 13 residues. With 4 bases clipped from V and 3 bases from J, the junction kept 3 bases outside the gene matches. Germline V lookup: CDR1 SGHNT, CDR2 YYREEE (reference sequence). The CDR3 DNA sequence: TGTGCCAGCAGCAGGCTAGCGGAAGAGACCCAGTACTTC. Protein product: CASSRLAEETQYF. The complete variable domain, with remaining parts taken from reference TRBV5-4 and TRBJ2-5, reads ETGVTQSPTHLIKTRGQQVTLRCSSQSGHNTVSWYQQALGQGPQFIFQYYREEENGRGNFPPRFSGLQFPNYSSELNVNALELDDSALYLCASSRLAEETQYFGPGTRLLVL.

This rearrangement joins TRBV6-1 to TRBJ1-2; tentative D call: TRBD1 (6 bases). V was shortened by 10 bases and J by 8 bases, with 26 bases between the two germline ends. Per germline, CDR1 MNHNS and CDR2 SASEGT. The CDR3 runs 15 residues. The chain's CDR3 is CATILNHGQSSGYTF. DNA for the CDR3: TGTGCCACCATCCTGAACCATGGACAGTCGTCGGGCTACACCTTC.

This chain connects TRBV6-4 to TRBJ2-5; no clear D gene. Germline V lookup: CDR1 MRHNA, CDR2 SNTAGT. The V end was cut by 6 bases, the J end by 9 bases, with 11 bases between. The CDR3 consists of 11 residues. The CDR3 DNA reads as TGTGCCAGCAGCCCCAGTGGGGCCCAGTACTTC. Translation gives CASSPSGAQYF.

The chain recombines TRBV30 with TRBJ2-1; TRBD1 matches at 9 bases. Germline V gene data show CDR1 as GTSNPN and CDR2 as SVGIG (reference sequence). The V and J ends lost 7 bases and 5 bases, in that order; junction bases with no gene match: 6. The CDR3 runs 13 residues. CDR3 region: CASTGTGNNEQFF. The CDR3 DNA follows: TGTGCCTCTACCGGGACAGGGAACAATGAGCAGTTCTTC. Full variable domain (rest looked up from reference TRBV30 and TRBJ2-1): SQTIHQWPATLVQPVGSPLSLECTVEGTSNPNLYWYRQAAGRGLQLLFYSVGIGQISSEVPQNLSASRPQDRQFILSSKKLLLSDSGFYLCASTGTGNNEQFFGPGTRLTVL.

This clone was counted a single time. This chain links TRBV13 with TRBJ2-6; D unclear. Trimming took off 0 bases at V and 2 bases at J, with 5 bases between the two ends. The CDR3 runs to 15 residues. Germline CDR1 and CDR2: PRHDT and FYEKMQ (reference sequence). CDR3 region: CASSLGGAGANVLTF. CDR3 coding DNA: TGTGCCAGCAGCTTAGGTGGGGCTGGGGCCAACGTCCTGACTTTC.

The J gene is TRBJ2-7, the V gene TRBV27; perhaps TRBD1 as D (5 bases). This CDR3 region has 14 residues. The ends were cut back, 10 bases at V and 1 base at J, with 17 bases in the middle. From germline, CDR1 is MNHEY and CDR2 SMNVEV (reference sequence). The DNA of the CDR3 is TGTGCCACCTCCAGGGCAGGATTATCCTACGAGCAGTACTTC. Protein product: CATSRAGLSYEQYF.

DNA for the CDR3: TGTGCCAGCAGCTTAGGTCCAGCGGGGGTTGCCACAGATACGCAGTATTTT. Translated, it gives CASSLGPAGVATDTQYF. The chain couples TRBV13 to TRBJ2-3; 8 bases align to TRBD2. Germline-derived CDR1 and CDR2 are PRHDT and FYEKMQ (reference sequence). The CDR3 is made up of 17 amino acids. After removal of 0 bases from V and 2 bases from J, the junction contained 7 bases not matched to a gene. Variable domain in full (rest from reference TRBV13 and TRBJ2-3): AAGVIQSPRHLIKEKRETATLKCYPIPRHDTVYWYQQGPGQDPQFLISFYEKMQSDKGSIPDRFSAQQFSDYHSELNMSSLELGDSALYFCASSLGPAGVATDTQYFGPGTRLTVL.

The gene calls are TRBV7-2 and TRBJ2-3, with 7 bases identical to TRBD1. V shed 3 bases, J shed 6 bases, and the junction held 9 bases outside the gene matches. The CDR3 sequence is 15 residues long. Germline CDR1 and CDR2: SGHTA and FQGNSA. CDR3 bases: TGTGCCAGCAGCTTTTTACGAGGGGGCGAGGATACGCAGTATTTT. This gives the protein CASSFLRGGEDTQYF.

The genes are TRBV7-6 and TRBJ1-2; 7 bases fit TRBD1. Trimming removed 4 bases from V and 7 bases from J; junction bases left unmatched: 6. This CDR3 has 13 residues. Germline CDR1 reads SGHVS; CDR2 reads FNYEAQ. The CDR3: CASSSTGAGGYTF. The CDR3 bases are TGTGCCAGCAGCTCAACAGGGGCGGGTGGCTACACCTTC.

The chain uses TRBV9 and TRBJ1-2; perhaps TRBD1 as D (5 bases). Germline V lookup: CDR1 SGDLS, CDR2 YYNGEE. The CDR3 sequence is 14 residues long. The V and J ends lost 4 bases and 7 bases respectively, with 17 bases between them. The CDR3 nucleotides read TGTGCCAGCAGCTCTCAGAGGGGACCGGGTGGCTACACCTTC. Amino acid sequence: CASSSQRGPGGYTF.

About this clone: The sample contains more than one DNA sequence encoding this CDR3. The CDR3 protein is CATSRGTEGRAGELFF. The DNA of the CDR3 is TGTGCCACCAGCAGGGGGACAGAGGGCAGGGCTGGGGAGCTGTTTTTT. The rearrangement uses TRBV15 and TRBJ2-2; 7 bases map to TRBD1. There are 16 residues in the CDR3. CDR1 is LNHNV, CDR2 YYDKDF, per germline (reference sequence). V trimming: 3 bases; J trimming: 8 bases; junction bases outside the gene matches: 12.

The chain couples TRBV14 to TRBJ2-7, with 9 positions matching TRBD2. V lost 0 bases and J lost 2; bases outside the gene matches: 8. CDR1 and CDR2 from the germline V gene are SGHDN and FVKESK. The CDR3 has 17 amino acids. CDR3 loop: CASSQESSGRFPYEQYF. The CDR3 DNA is TGTGCCAGCAGCCAAGAATCGAGCGGGAGGTTTCCCTACGAGCAGTACTTC.

This clone has just one count. This same CDR3 is encoded by further DNA sequences in the sample. The CDR3 loop reads CASTQTGNTEAFF. The CDR3 DNA sequence: TGTGCCAGCACCCAAACAGGGAACACTGAAGCTTTCTTT. The rearrangement links TRBV6-1 to TRBJ1-1; tentatively, D is TRBD1 (5 bases). Per germline, CDR1 MNHNS and CDR2 SASEGT. This CDR3 has 13 amino acids. The V end lost 7 bases, the J end lost 1 base, and 10 bases lay between the germline ends.

V and J are TRBV9 and TRBJ1-2; 9 bases line up with TRBD1. The CDR3 length is 16 residues. V gave up 4 bases and J gave up 6 bases; unmatched junction bases: 13. CDR1 and CDR2 from the germline V gene are SGDLS and YYNGEE. Written as DNA, the CDR3 is TGTGCCAGCAGCCCTATACCCGGACAGGGGACGGATGGCTACACCTTC. Encoded protein: CASSPIPGQGTDGYTF. Supplemented by reference TRBV9 and TRBJ1-2, the full variable domain reads DSGVTQTPKHLITATGQRVTLRCSPRSGDLSVYWYQQSLDQGLQFLIQYYNGEERAKGNILERFSAQQFPDLHSELNLSSLELGDSALYFCASSPIPGQGTDGYTFGSGTRLTVV.

The chain joins TRBV6-1 to TRBJ1-2; no clear D gene. With 4 bases removed from V and 3 bases from J, the gap between germline ends came to 18 bases. Germline CDR1 MNHNS, CDR2 SASEGT. This CDR3 contains 16 residues. The CDR3 nucleotides are TGTGCCAGCAGTGTCAAGGACGGGCTCTTTTACTATGGCTACACCTTC. Its translation is CASSVKDGLFYYGYTF.

This clone has only one observation. The chain carries TRBV12-1 and TRBJ2-7; the DNA was not used to check the table's D call, TRBD2. TRBV12-1 is a documented pseudogene. The CDR3 has 13 amino acids. The CDR3 DNA is TGTGCCAGCAGCCCGGGGGTCGGAGACGAGCAGTACTTC. Its protein is CASSPGVGDEQYF.

V usage is TRBV19 and J usage is TRBJ2-1, with TRBD1 matching over 7 bases. V lost 5 bases to trimming and J lost 1 base; unmatched junction nucleotides: 14. Germline CDR1 is LNHDA and CDR2 is SQIVND (reference sequence). This CDR3 is built from 18 residues. The CDR3 coding sequence is TGTGCCAGTAGTCCCCAAGGGGGCTCCGGGCAGTCCTACAATGAGCAGTTCTTC. Residues: CASSPQGGSGQSYNEQFF. The whole variable domain, filled in from reference TRBV19 and TRBJ2-1, reads DGGITQSPKYLFRKEGQNVTLSCEQNLNHDAMYWYRQDPGQGLRLIYYSQIVNDFQKGDIAEGYSVSREKKESFPLTVTSAQKNPTAFYLCASSPQGGSGQSYNEQFFGPGTRLTVL.